The rows below give T cell receptor beta chains drawn from one sample of a study of vaccination and CD4 T cells after COVID-19. Using its own MiXCR run on the PCR reads, TCRdb lists one record per CDR3 protein. Of about 29,000 distinct CDR3 sequences listed, almost 50% are singletons. Sequenced material: CD4+ T cells from blood, taken about 7 months after SARS-CoV-2 vaccination. All receptors derive from a human donor who had recovered from COVID-19. Each CDR3 is given with its conserved first and last residue. The D gene is left open where the match is weak. Size is stated for part of the rows, as once, few or many counts, or as a class when the clone is expanded.

abundance: NA
v_gene: TRBV6-2/TRBV6-3
d_gene: TRBD1
j_gene: TRBJ1-2
CDR3nt: TGTGCCAGCAGAGGACAGGACCCTTTGGGCTACACCTTC
CDR3aa: CASRGQDPLGYTF

abundance: NA
v_gene: TRBV7-9
d_gene: NA
j_gene: TRBJ2-5
CDR3nt: TGTGCCAGCAGCTCTCCTGGGCGGGAGACCCAGTACTTC
CDR3aa: CASSSPGRETQYF

abundance: NA
v_gene: TRBV5-1
d_gene: NA
j_gene: TRBJ2-1
CDR3nt: TGCGCCAGCAGCTTGGTAGCGGATGAGCAGTTCTTC
CDR3aa: CASSLVADEQFF

abundance: NA
v_gene: TRBV7-6
d_gene: TRBD2
j_gene: TRBJ2-3
CDR3nt: TGTGCCAGCAGCTTAGTGGGGGGGGATACGCAGTATTTT
CDR3aa: CASSLVGGDTQYF

abundance: NA
v_gene: TRBV7-2
d_gene: NA
j_gene: TRBJ2-5
CDR3nt: TGTGCCAGCAGCCCGCGAATGCGAGAGACCCAGTACTTC
CDR3aa: CASSPRMRETQYF

abundance: NA
v_gene: TRBV7-3
d_gene: NA
j_gene: TRBJ1-5
CDR3nt: TGTGCCAGCAGCTTAACGGAAAATCAGCCCCAGCATTTT
CDR3aa: CASSLTENQPQHF

abundance: NA
v_gene: TRBV16
d_gene: NA
j_gene: TRBJ2-5
CDR3nt: TGTGCCAGCAGTCGGACTCAGCGGGAGACCCAGTACTTC
CDR3aa: CASSRTQRETQYF

abundance: NA
v_gene: TRBV4-1
d_gene: NA
j_gene: TRBJ1-5
CDR3nt: TGCGCCAGCAGCCAAGGTAGTGGAGTAGGTCAGCCCCAGCATTTT
CDR3aa: CASSQGSGVGQPQHF

abundance: NA
v_gene: TRBV11-2
d_gene: NA
j_gene: TRBJ1-1
CDR3nt: TGTGCCAGCAGCCCGCAGGGGAACACTGAAGCTTTCTTT
CDR3aa: CASSPQGNTEAFF

abundance: few
v_gene: TRBV7-9
d_gene: TRBD1
j_gene: TRBJ1-2
CDR3nt: TGTGCCAGCAGCTGGCAGGGGGGTAGCTACACCTTC
CDR3aa: CASSWQGGSYTF

abundance: NA
v_gene: TRBV7-3
d_gene: NA
j_gene: TRBJ2-1
CDR3nt: TGTGCCAGCAGCCAAATGCCTATCAATGAGCAGTTCTTC
CDR3aa: CASSQMPINEQFF

abundance: NA
v_gene: TRBV20-1
d_gene: TRBD2
j_gene: TRBJ2-7
CDR3nt: TGCAGTGCTAGCGCTAGCGGGTTTACCTACGAGCAGTACTTC
CDR3aa: CSASASGFTYEQYF

abundance: few
v_gene: TRBV7-2
d_gene: TRBD1
j_gene: TRBJ2-1
CDR3nt: TGTGCCAGCAGCACAGGGGGCCGGGAGCAGTTCTTC
CDR3aa: CASSTGGREQFF

abundance: NA
v_gene: TRBV6-1
d_gene: TRBD1
j_gene: TRBJ2-3
CDR3nt: TGTGCCACCCGGGACAGGGGTGAGACAGATACGCAGTATTTT
CDR3aa: CATRDRGETDTQYF

abundance: few
v_gene: TRBV7-6
d_gene: NA
j_gene: TRBJ1-2
CDR3nt: TGTGCCAGCAGCTTTGGCGGAAACTATGGCTACACCTTC
CDR3aa: CASSFGGNYGYTF

abundance: few
v_gene: TRBV6-5
d_gene: TRBD2
j_gene: TRBJ2-5
CDR3nt: TGTGCCAGCAGTTACTCGGCGGGGGTGGGGGAGACCCAGTACTTC
CDR3aa: CASSYSAGVGETQYF

abundance: NA
v_gene: TRBV28
d_gene: NA
j_gene: TRBJ2-1
CDR3nt: TGTGCCAGCAGTTTTAGTAGTACCTACAATGAGCAGTTCTTC
CDR3aa: CASSFSSTYNEQFF

abundance: few
v_gene: TRBV20-1
d_gene: TRBD1
j_gene: TRBJ2-7
CDR3nt: TGCAGTGCTCCTCGACAGGGGTACGAGCAGTACTTC
CDR3aa: CSAPRQGYEQYF

abundance: NA
v_gene: TRBV7-3
d_gene: TRBD2
j_gene: TRBJ2-1
CDR3nt: TGTGCCAGCAGCTTAGGGACTAGCGGGACCAATGAGCAGTTCTTC
CDR3aa: CASSLGTSGTNEQFF

abundance: few
v_gene: TRBV7-9
d_gene: NA
j_gene: TRBJ2-5
CDR3nt: TGTGCCAGCAGCCGGGAGTTCGAGACCCAGTACTTC
CDR3aa: CASSREFETQYF

abundance: few
v_gene: TRBV2
d_gene: NA
j_gene: TRBJ1-2
CDR3nt: TGTGCCAGCAGTGGAGTGAGGGGCACTAACTATGGCTACACCTTC
CDR3aa: CASSGVRGTNYGYTF

abundance: few
v_gene: TRBV6-1
d_gene: NA
j_gene: TRBJ1-5
CDR3nt: TGTGCCAGCAGTCCAATCGCAGCAAATCAGCCCCAGCATTTT
CDR3aa: CASSPIAANQPQHF

abundance: NA
v_gene: TRBV6-2/TRBV6-3
d_gene: TRBD2
j_gene: TRBJ2-7
CDR3nt: TGTGCCAGCCTCTCGGGACTAGCTTGGTACGAGCAGTACTTC
CDR3aa: CASLSGLAWYEQYF

abundance: NA
v_gene: TRBV6-1
d_gene: TRBD2
j_gene: TRBJ2-5
CDR3nt: TGTGCCAGCACCTTCGTACTAGCGCAACAAGAGACCCAGTACTTC
CDR3aa: CASTFVLAQQETQYF

abundance: NA
v_gene: TRBV6-1
d_gene: TRBD2
j_gene: TRBJ2-4
CDR3nt: TGTGCCAGCAGGGGGGGAACTAGCGGGGGCTCGGAGACCAAAGACATTCAGTACTTC
CDR3aa: CASRGGTSGGSETKDIQYF

abundance: NA
v_gene: TRBV7-9
d_gene: NA
j_gene: TRBJ2-1
CDR3nt: TGTGCCAGCAGCCGGGACTACAATGAGCAGTTCTTC
CDR3aa: CASSRDYNEQFF

abundance: NA
v_gene: TRBV20-1
d_gene: TRBD1
j_gene: TRBJ2-1
CDR3nt: TGCAGTGCTAGGGGAAGGGGGCAGTACAATGAGCAGTTCTTC
CDR3aa: CSARGRGQYNEQFF

abundance: NA
v_gene: TRBV6-1
d_gene: NA
j_gene: TRBJ1-5
CDR3nt: TGTGCCAGCAGTGAACGAGGGGCCGGCAATCAGCCCCAGCATTTT
CDR3aa: CASSERGAGNQPQHF

abundance: NA
v_gene: TRBV6-2/TRBV6-3
d_gene: TRBD1
j_gene: TRBJ2-7
CDR3nt: TGTGCCAGCAGTCCCCCGGGGACAGGGAATTACGAGCAGTACTTC
CDR3aa: CASSPPGTGNYEQYF

abundance: NA
v_gene: TRBV19
d_gene: TRBD2
j_gene: TRBJ2-3
CDR3nt: TGTGCCAGTAGTATAGGGCTAGCGGGCCTACGGGAGCAGTATTTT
CDR3aa: CASSIGLAGLREQYF

abundance: NA
v_gene: TRBV28
d_gene: NA
j_gene: TRBJ2-3
CDR3nt: TGTGCCAGCAGTTCCGGGGGTAGCACAGATACGCAGTATTTT
CDR3aa: CASSSGGSTDTQYF

abundance: NA
v_gene: TRBV28
d_gene: NA
j_gene: TRBJ1-2
CDR3nt: TGTGCCAGCAACGGGAATTATGGCTACACCTTC
CDR3aa: CASNGNYGYTF

abundance: NA
v_gene: TRBV12-3/TRBV12-4
d_gene: TRBD1
j_gene: TRBJ2-7
CDR3nt: TGTGCCAGCAGCACGACAGGGGTCCGCGAGCAGTACTTC
CDR3aa: CASSTTGVREQYF

abundance: NA
v_gene: TRBV6-4
d_gene: TRBD2
j_gene: TRBJ2-1
CDR3nt: TGTGCCAGCAGTGATGGTGGCGGGAGCCCGAATGAGCAGTTCTTC
CDR3aa: CASSDGGGSPNEQFF

abundance: NA
v_gene: TRBV4-1
d_gene: NA
j_gene: TRBJ2-5
CDR3nt: TGCGCCAGCAGCCAAGGAGTTCTCGAGACCCAGTACTTC
CDR3aa: CASSQGVLETQYF

abundance: NA
v_gene: TRBV7-3
d_gene: TRBD2
j_gene: TRBJ2-3
CDR3nt: TGTGCCAGCAGCTTAATGACGGCGGGAGGGGGAACAGATACGCAGTATTTT
CDR3aa: CASSLMTAGGGTDTQYF